This T cell receptor beta chain came from a study of blood T cell repertoires in COVID-19. In terms of age and location, participants ranged from about 18 to 95 years and lived in fewer than 30 US areas. Participant-given clinical history determined each cohort assignment. Profiled with immunoSEQ multiplex PCR; TCRdb holds only in-frame clones, not every one. The sample records around 270,000 clones, approximately 83% being singletons. With 5 bases removed from V and 4 bases from J, the gap between germline ends came to 12 bases. Looked up from germline, CDR1 is SGHTA and CDR2 is FQGNSA. This CDR3 has 14 residues.

The sequence derives from a woman in her twenties or thirties who had recovered from COVID-19. The sequencing input was PBMCs or T cells enriched from blood (not recorded which). The chain recombines TRBV7-2 with TRBJ1-5; D remains unclear. The CDR3 bases are TGTGCCAGCAGCCTCCGCTCGGGGAATCAGCCCCAGCATTTT. The encoded protein is CASSLRSGNQPQHF.